Sequencing of this TCR beta chain was carried out in a study of blood T cell repertoires in COVID-19. About the study: The United States, Italy and Spain provided the acute and convalescent COVID-19 samples. Sources were T cells, B-cell-depleted T cells, or PBMCs; the material itself was cDNA or gDNA.

V lost 5 bases to trimming and J lost 8 bases, with 19 bases between them. CDR3 length: 14 amino acids. Germline CDR1 SGHRS, CDR2 YFSETQ. Original handling: Reference gene primer amplification gave estimated nucleated cell counts. Sequenced by immunoSEQ multiplex PCR; TCRdb stores in-frame clones only, minus some. The D gene and trimming were derived from the DNA, and the V and J assignments and clone size from that table. The table shows over 85,000 clones, with 70% to 80% occurring only once. The receptor's source is a human donor in a cohort sampled during active COVID-19. The J gene is TRBJ1-2, the V gene TRBV5-1, with a weak D call TRBD1 (6 bases). Sequencing was carried out using peripheral blood. CDR3 region: CASRAGTGRQGYTF. The CDR3 coding sequence is TGCGCCAGCAGGGCGGGCACAGGGAGACAAGGCTACACCTTC.